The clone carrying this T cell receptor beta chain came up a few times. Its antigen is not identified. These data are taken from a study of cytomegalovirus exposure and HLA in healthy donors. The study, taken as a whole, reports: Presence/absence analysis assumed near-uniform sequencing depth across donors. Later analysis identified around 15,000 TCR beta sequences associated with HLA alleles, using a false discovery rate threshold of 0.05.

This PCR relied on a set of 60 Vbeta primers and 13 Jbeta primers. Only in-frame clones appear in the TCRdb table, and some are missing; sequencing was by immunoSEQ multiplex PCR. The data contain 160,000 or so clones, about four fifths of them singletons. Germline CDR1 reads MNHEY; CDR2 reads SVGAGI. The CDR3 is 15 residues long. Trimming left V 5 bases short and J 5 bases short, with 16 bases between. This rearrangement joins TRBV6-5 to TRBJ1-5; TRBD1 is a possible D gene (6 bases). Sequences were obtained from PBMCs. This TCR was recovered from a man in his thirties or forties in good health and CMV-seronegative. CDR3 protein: CASSAVGGQDQPQHF. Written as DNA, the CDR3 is TGTGCCAGCAGTGCCGTGGGGGGGCAGGATCAGCCCCAGCATTTT.